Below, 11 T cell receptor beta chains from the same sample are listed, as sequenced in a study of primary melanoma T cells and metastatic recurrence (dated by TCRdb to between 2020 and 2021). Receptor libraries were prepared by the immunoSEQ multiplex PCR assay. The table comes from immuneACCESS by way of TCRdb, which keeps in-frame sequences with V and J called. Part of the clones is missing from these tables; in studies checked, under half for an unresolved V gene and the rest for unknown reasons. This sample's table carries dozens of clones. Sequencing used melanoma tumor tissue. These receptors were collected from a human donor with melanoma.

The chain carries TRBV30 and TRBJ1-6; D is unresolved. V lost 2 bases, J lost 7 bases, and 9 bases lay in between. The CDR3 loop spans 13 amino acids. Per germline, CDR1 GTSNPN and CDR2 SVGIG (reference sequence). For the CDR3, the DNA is TGTGCCTGGAGTCCTCAAGCCAATTCACCCCTCCACTTT. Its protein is CAWSPQANSPLHF.

In DNA, the CDR3 is TGTGCCAGCAGTCTCCGGGACGGCTACGAGCAGTACTTC. The encoded protein is CASSLRDGYEQYF. The chain uses TRBV6-8 and TRBJ2-7, with D tentatively TRBD1 or TRBD2 (5 bases each). Germline values: CDR1 MNHGY, CDR2 SAAAGT. CDR3 length: 13 amino acids. The ends were cut back, 5 bases at V and 3 bases at J, with 11 bases in the middle.

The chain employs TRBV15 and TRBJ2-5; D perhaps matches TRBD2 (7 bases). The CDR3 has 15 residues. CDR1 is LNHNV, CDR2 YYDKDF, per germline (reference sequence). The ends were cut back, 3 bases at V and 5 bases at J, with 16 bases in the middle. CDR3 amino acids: CATSRLKGGRETQYF. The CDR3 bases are TGTGCCACCAGCAGGTTGAAGGGGGGGCGGGAGACCCAGTACTTC.

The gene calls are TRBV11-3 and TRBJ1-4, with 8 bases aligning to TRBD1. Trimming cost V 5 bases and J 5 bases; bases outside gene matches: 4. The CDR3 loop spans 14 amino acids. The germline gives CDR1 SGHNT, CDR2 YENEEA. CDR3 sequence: CASSAGTGNEKLFF. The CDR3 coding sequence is TGTGCCAGCAGCGCCGGGACAGGCAATGAAAAACTGTTTTTT.

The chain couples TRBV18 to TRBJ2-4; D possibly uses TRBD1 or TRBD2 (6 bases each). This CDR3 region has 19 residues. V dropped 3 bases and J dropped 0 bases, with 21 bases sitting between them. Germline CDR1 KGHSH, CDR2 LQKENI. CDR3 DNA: TGTGCCAGCTCACCCACGGGACAAAGGGGGGATGTAGCCAAAAACATTCAGTACTTC. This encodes CASSPTGQRGDVAKNIQYF.

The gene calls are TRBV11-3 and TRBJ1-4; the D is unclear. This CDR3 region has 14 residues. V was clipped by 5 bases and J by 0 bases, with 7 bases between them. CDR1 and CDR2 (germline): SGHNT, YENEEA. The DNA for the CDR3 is TGTGCCAGCAGCGCCTCAGCAACTAATGAAAAACTGTTTTTT. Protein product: CASSASATNEKLFF.

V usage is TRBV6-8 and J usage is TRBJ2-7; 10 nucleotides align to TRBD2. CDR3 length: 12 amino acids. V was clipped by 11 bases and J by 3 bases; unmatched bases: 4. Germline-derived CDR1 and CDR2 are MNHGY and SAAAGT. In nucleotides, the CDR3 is TGTGCCGCCCGGACTAGCGGCTACGAGCAGTACTTC. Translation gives CAARTSGYEQYF.

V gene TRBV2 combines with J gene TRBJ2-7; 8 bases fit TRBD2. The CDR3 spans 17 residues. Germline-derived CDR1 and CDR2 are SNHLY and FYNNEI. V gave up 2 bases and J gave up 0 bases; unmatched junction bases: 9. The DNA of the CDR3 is TGTGCCAGCAGTGAAATCTATAGACTAGCGTCCTCCTACGAGCAGTACTTC. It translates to CASSEIYRLASSYEQYF.

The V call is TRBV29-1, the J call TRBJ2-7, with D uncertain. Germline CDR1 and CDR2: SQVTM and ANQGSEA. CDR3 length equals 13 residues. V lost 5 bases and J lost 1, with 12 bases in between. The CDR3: CSVRSPISYEQYF. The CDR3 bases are TGCAGCGTTCGGTCGCCTATATCCTACGAGCAGTACTTC.

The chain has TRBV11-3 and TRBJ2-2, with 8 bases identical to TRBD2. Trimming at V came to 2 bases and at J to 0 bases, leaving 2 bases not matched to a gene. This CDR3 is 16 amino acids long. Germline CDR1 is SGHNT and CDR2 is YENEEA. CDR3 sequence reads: CASSLRRGANTGELFF. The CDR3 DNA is TGTGCCAGCAGCTTACGGCGGGGGGCGAACACCGGGGAGCTGTTTTTT.

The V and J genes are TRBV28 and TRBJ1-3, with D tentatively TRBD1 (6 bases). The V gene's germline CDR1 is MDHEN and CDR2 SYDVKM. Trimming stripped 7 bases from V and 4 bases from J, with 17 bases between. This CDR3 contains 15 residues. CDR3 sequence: CASTDEYRVGNTIYF. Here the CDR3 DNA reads TGTGCCAGCACCGACGAATACAGGGTCGGAAACACCATATATTTT.